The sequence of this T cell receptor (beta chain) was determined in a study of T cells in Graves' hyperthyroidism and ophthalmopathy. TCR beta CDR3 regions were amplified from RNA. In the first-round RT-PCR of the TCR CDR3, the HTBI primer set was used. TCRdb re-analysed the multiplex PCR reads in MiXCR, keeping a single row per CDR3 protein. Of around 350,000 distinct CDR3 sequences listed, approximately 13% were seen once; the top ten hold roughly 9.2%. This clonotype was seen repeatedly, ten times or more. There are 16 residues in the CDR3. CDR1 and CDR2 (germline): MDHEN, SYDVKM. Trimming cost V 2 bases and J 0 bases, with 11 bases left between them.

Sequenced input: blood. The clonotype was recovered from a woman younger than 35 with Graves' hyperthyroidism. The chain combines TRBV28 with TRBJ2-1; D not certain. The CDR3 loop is CASSLMSAYSYNEQFF. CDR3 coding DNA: TGTGCCAGCAGTTTAATGAGCGCCTACTCCTACAATGAGCAGTTCTTC.